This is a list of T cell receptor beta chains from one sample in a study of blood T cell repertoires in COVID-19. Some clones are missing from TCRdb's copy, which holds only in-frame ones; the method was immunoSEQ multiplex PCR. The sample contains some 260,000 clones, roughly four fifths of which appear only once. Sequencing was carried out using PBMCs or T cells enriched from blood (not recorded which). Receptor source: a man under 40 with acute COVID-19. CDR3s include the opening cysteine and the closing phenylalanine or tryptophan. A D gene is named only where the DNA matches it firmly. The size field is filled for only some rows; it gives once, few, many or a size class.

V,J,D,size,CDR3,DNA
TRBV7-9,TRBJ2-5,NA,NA,CASSLPVETQYF,TGTGCCAGCAGCTTACCGGTAGAGACCCAGTACTTC
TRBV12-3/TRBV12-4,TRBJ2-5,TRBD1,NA,CASSPDREETQYF,TGTGCCAGCAGCCCGGACAGGGAAGAGACCCAGTACTTC
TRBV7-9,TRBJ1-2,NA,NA,CASSLETRYGYTF,TGTGCCAGCAGCTTAGAGACTCGATATGGCTACACCTTC
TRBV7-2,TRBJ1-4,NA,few,CASSPQPAANEKLFF,TGTGCCAGCAGCCCCCAACCCGCGGCTAATGAAAAACTGTTTTTT
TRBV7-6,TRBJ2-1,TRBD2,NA,CASSLGTSGDHEQFF,TGTGCCAGCAGCTTGGGGACTAGCGGGGACCATGAGCAGTTCTTC
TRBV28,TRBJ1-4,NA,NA,CASRGSGQGGEKLFF,TGTGCCAGCAGGGGAAGCGGGCAGGGCGGGGAAAAACTGTTTTTT
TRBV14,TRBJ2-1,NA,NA,CASSQRRTQHAWGDEQFF,TGTGCCAGCAGCCAACGAAGGACCCAACATGCTTGGGGCGATGAGCAGTTCTTC
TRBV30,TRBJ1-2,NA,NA,CAWSVGQVYGYTF,TGTGCCTGGAGTGTGGGCCAGGTTTATGGCTACACCTTC
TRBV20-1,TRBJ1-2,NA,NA,CSASPGGGYTF,TGCAGTGCTAGTCCGGGAGGTGGCTACACCTTC
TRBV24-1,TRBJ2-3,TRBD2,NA,CATSTSGDVSTDTQYF,TGTGCCACCTCTACTAGCGGGGATGTTAGCACAGATACGCAGTATTTT
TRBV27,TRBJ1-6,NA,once,CASSPYGLSYNSPLHF,TGTGCCAGCAGTCCCTACGGTCTCTCCTATAATTCACCCCTCCACTTT
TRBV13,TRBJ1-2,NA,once,CASSIAARPTNYGYTF,TGTGCCAGCAGCATAGCGGCCAGGCCAACTAACTATGGCTACACCTTC
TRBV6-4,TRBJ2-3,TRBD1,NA,CASSGDRGDTQYF,TGTGCCAGCAGCGGGGACAGGGGAGATACGCAGTATTTT
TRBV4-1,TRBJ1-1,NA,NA,CASSQDARYTEAFF,TGCGCCAGCAGCCAAGACGCCAGATATACTGAAGCTTTCTTT
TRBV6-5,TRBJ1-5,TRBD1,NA,CASSSIAGGQPQHF,TGTGCCAGCAGTTCGATAGCAGGGGGTCAGCCCCAGCATTTT
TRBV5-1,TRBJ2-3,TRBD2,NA,CASSYRLAGPSSYTQYF,TGTGCCAGCAGCTACCGACTAGCGGGACCATCCTCATATACGCAGTATTTT
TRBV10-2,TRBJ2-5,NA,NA,CASSESGRDQETQYF,TGCGCCAGCAGTGAGTCGGGGCGGGATCAAGAGACCCAGTACTTC
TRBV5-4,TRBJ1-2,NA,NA,CASSLSLRSGYTF,TGTGCCAGCAGCTTGTCCTTACGTAGCGGCTACACCTTC
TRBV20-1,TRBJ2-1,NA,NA,CSARAGYEQFF,TGCAGTGCTCGGGCGGGATATGAGCAGTTCTTC
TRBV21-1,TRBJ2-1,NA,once,CASSKGGRQGRPYNEQFF,TGTGCCAGCAGCAAAGGGGGGAGACAGGGGAGACCCTACAATGAGCAGTTCTTC
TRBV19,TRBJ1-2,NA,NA,CASSMPVYGYTF,TGTGCCAGTAGTATGCCAGTTTATGGCTACACCTTC
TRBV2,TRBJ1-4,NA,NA,CASSLEAENEKLFF,TGTGCCAGCAGCCTCGAAGCCGAAAATGAAAAACTGTTTTTT
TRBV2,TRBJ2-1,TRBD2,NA,CATGLAEINEQFF,TGTGCCACGGGACTAGCGGAAATCAATGAGCAGTTCTTC
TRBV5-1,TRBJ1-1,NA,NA,CASNNPQTDREAFF,TGTGCCAGCAACAACCCCCAGACAGATCGTGAAGCTTTCTTT
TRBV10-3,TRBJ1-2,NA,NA,CAISGVDVGYTF,TGTGCCATCAGCGGGGTAGATGTCGGCTACACCTTC
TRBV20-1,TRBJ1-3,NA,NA,CSASESRNTIYF,TGCAGTGCTAGTGAGTCGCGGAACACCATATATTTT
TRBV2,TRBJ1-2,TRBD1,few,CASFDRGWTYGYTF,TGTGCCAGTTTCGACAGGGGTTGGACCTATGGCTACACCTTC
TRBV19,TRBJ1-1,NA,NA,CASSIGGQYTEAFF,TGTGCCAGTAGTATCGGAGGACAGTACACTGAAGCTTTCTTT
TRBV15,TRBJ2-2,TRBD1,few,CATSRDPGQGASGELFF,TGTGCCACCAGCAGAGACCCGGGACAGGGGGCGTCCGGGGAGCTGTTTTTT
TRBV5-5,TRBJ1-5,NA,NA,CASSLSGVGNQPQHF,TGTGCCAGCAGCTTGAGCGGGGTTGGCAATCAGCCCCAGCATTTT
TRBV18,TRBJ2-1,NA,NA,CASSPQEGIYNEQFF,TGTGCCAGCTCACCACAGGAGGGGATCTACAATGAGCAGTTCTTC